This TCR beta chain was captured in a study of T cells in localized non-small cell lung cancer (dated by TCRdb to about 2020). Broadly, across the study: The study analyzed T cell repertoires of hundreds of early-stage NSCLC patients, comparing tumors and uninvolved tumor-adjacent lungs. All 240 or so NSCLC patients in the cohort were treatment-naive and had localized lung tumors that were resected. The mean age of the NSCLC patients was under 70 years, with 120 to 150 men and approximately 100 women.

The immunoSEQ Assay was used to sequence TCR beta CDR3 regions from DNA. The study's processing was this. T cell density was computed as TCR beta template counts normalized to usable DNA estimated by amplifying housekeeping genes. Using the preseqR package, richness was estimated by extrapolating to 120,000 templates for tissue samples and 400,000 templates for PBMC samples. Clonality was defined by subtracting Pielou's evenness from one. Tissue-enriched TCRs were identified through differential abundance testing performed on productive amino-acid clonotypes, with a minimum total count of 5 and an alpha of 0.1. Repertoire overlap between compartments was quantified with the Jaccard Index and Morisita Overlap Index. GLIPH clustered TCR beta CDR3s with public tetramer-defined viral CDR3s; viral motifs required at least three viral sequences plus V-gene enrichment. The table comes from immuneACCESS by way of TCRdb, which keeps in-frame sequences with V and J called. Part of the clones is missing from these tables; in studies checked, under half for an unresolved V gene and the rest for unknown reasons. That table supplies the V and J calls and clone size; D and trimming were determined from the DNA. This sample comprises approximately 89,000 clones, around three quarters of them detected only once. The ten largest make up 19% of the sample.

Counted from cysteine to phenylalanine, this CDR3 has 15 amino acids. Only the CDR3 DNA is retained, 45 bases long and in frame from the first base. The germline V gene (reference sequence) provides CDR1 MNHEY and CDR2 SMNVEV. Clipping removes 4 bases from V and 7 bases from J, with 8 as the unmatched junction base count. The study at large found these results: Of the top 100 tumor clones, a median of approximately 60 were detected in paired uninvolved adjacent lung; 28 were also among that lung's top 100. Because the study design was exploratory, TCR variables were selected using unadjusted p-values without false-discovery rate correction. Higher T cell density in blood was associated with longer overall survival, whereas higher clonality in adjacent lung was associated with shorter survival. Because multi-region tumor sequencing was not performed, intratumor heterogeneity could not be ruled out. Uninvolved tumor-adjacent lung showed the highest T cell clonality, higher than tumor, which suggests more focused antigenic responses in the uninvolved tumor-adjacent lung.

Comment on this clone: The antigen this receptor binds is unknown. Base qualities are not provided; no much larger clone lies one nucleotide away.

At diagnosis, peripheral blood, uninvolved tumor-adjacent lung and tumor were collected and stored as a combination of fresh-frozen and FFPE material. For TCR repertoire profiling, blood samples were analyzed as peripheral blood mononuclear cells. This receptor was obtained from a man between 35 and 75 years old with stage II squamous cell lung carcinoma. The sample was PBMCs, taken before any cancer treatment. This chain joins TRBV27 to TRBJ1-2; TRBD1 fits 11 bases in the junction. Here the CDR3 is given as CASSSVGTGGSGYTF. The nucleotides are TGTGCCAGCAGTTCCGTGGGGACAGGGGGTAGTGGCTACACCTTC.